Listed below are T cell receptor beta chains from one sample, sequenced in a study of blood T cell repertoires in COVID-19. Sequencing was performed with immunoSEQ multiplex PCR; in TCRdb, only in-frame clones are kept and a portion is missing. The sample lists 100,000 to 150,000 clones; over 75% were seen once. Sequencing used peripheral blood. The source of these receptors is a man of 80 years or more with active or convalescent COVID-19. CDR3s include the opening cysteine and the closing phenylalanine or tryptophan. A D gene is named only where the DNA matches it firmly. Rows give clone size only sometimes, using once, few, many, or a class for an expanded clone.

.	TRBV7-8	.	TRBJ1-1	TGTGCCAGCAGCTCGCGGACCGGGATACTGAACACTGAAGCTTTCTTT	CASSSRTGILNTEAFF
.	TRBV5-4	.	TRBJ2-1	TGTGCCAGCAGCTCCTCTCTACTAGTGAGGAATGAGCAGTTCTTC	CASSSSLLVRNEQFF
.	TRBV4-1	many	TRBJ1-1	TGCGCCAGCAGCCAAAACCACAGGGACGATGAATCTTTCTTT	CASSQNHRDDESFF
.	TRBV28	.	TRBJ1-3	TGTGCCAGCGGACCCGGGGAAGGAGGAAACACCATATATTTT	CASGPGEGGNTIYF
TRBD1	TRBV6-5	.	TRBJ2-5	TGTGCCAGCCAACGGGACAGGGGCCTAGAGACCCAGTACTTC	CASQRDRGLETQYF
.	TRBV10-3	.	TRBJ1-2	TGTGCCATCAGTCCGAGGGGGGGGTTATCTAACTATGGCTACACCTTC	CAISPRGGLSNYGYTF
.	TRBV28	.	TRBJ1-1	.	CASNRWAGGTDF
TRBD2	TRBV5-4	once	TRBJ2-3	TGTGCCAGCAGCTTGAGACTAGCGGGAACTAGCACAGATACGCAGTATTTT	CASSLRLAGTSTDTQYF
.	TRBV18	.	TRBJ1-1	TGTGCCAGCTCACCACCGATGCGGGATACTGAAGCTTTCTTT	CASSPPMRDTEAFF
.	TRBV11-2	.	TRBJ1-2	TGTGCCAGCAGTCGGATTGCAAGGGTCCAGGGCTCCTATGGCTACACCTTC	CASSRIARVQGSYGYTF
.	TRBV27	.	TRBJ1-1	TGTGCCAGCAGTTTATCGCGGGGGGAACCTGAAGCTTTCTTT	CASSLSRGEPEAFF
.	TRBV5-1	.	TRBJ2-5	TGCGCCAGCAGCTTGGTCGGGGTAGGAGAGACCCAGTACTTC	CASSLVGVGETQYF
TRBD1	TRBV10-3	.	TRBJ2-7	TGTGCCATCGGCCGGGACAGGGACTACGAGCAGTACTTC	CAIGRDRDYEQYF
.	TRBV9	.	TRBJ2-7	TGTGCCAGCAGCGGGACTACCTTTAACGAGCAGTACTTC	CASSGTTFNEQYF
TRBD1	TRBV27	few	TRBJ1-2	TGTGCCAGCAGTGGGGACAGCTACTATGGCTACACCTTC	CASSGDSYYGYTF
.	TRBV5-1	.	TRBJ1-6	TGCGCCAGCAGCTTGGGTCAGGCAGGGCCCTATTCACCCCTCCACTTT	CASSLGQAGPYSPLHF
.	TRBV19	.	TRBJ2-4	TGTGCCAGTAGGATGGGGGCTGGAGGTCTGTTGTACTTC	CASRMGAGGLLYF
.	TRBV7-2	.	TRBJ2-7	TGTGCCAGCAGCTTATTAGGAGGTGGTGGATACGAGCAGTACTTC	CASSLLGGGGYEQYF
TRBD2	TRBV27	many	TRBJ2-7	TGTGCCAGCAGTTTAAGCGGGGGCCGGTTCAGCTCCTACGAGCAGTACTTC	CASSLSGGRFSSYEQYF
.	TRBV7-2	.	TRBJ2-2	TGTGCCAGCAGCTTACAGGGAAAGATCGCGAACACCGGGGAGCTGTTTTTT	CASSLQGKIANTGELFF
TRBD1	TRBV7-2	.	TRBJ1-5	TGTGCCAGCAGCCTGACAGGGGGTAGCAATCAGCCCCAGCATTTT	CASSLTGGSNQPQHF
.	TRBV12-5	.	TRBJ2-1	TGTGCTAGTGGTTTCCCCGACAATGAGCAGTTCTTC	CASGFPDNEQFF
TRBD1	TRBV7-9	.	TRBJ1-6	TGTGCCAGCAGCCCGGGGACAGCTATCAATTCACCCCTCCACTTT	CASSPGTAINSPLHF
.	TRBV3-1/TRBV3-2	.	TRBJ1-1	TGTGCCAGCAGCCCGGACGCACTAGGCACTGAAGCTTTCTTT	CASSPDALGTEAFF
.	TRBV5-5	.	TRBJ1-1	TGTGCCAGCAGCCTCGGGGGAGGCCGCACTGAAGCTTTCTTT	CASSLGGGRTEAFF
.	TRBV7-2	.	TRBJ2-5	TGTGCCAGCAGCTTAGCGCGGGGAGCAGAGACCCAGTACTTC	CASSLARGAETQYF
TRBD1	TRBV12-5	.	TRBJ2-5	TGTGCTAGTGGGCCGGGACAGGCAGAAGAGACCCAGTACTTC	CASGPGQAEETQYF
.	TRBV9	.	TRBJ2-7	TGTGCCAGCAGCGTTTCAGGGCTCGGCTCCTACGAGCAGTACTTC	CASSVSGLGSYEQYF
TRBD1	TRBV5-1	.	TRBJ2-5	TGCGCCAGCAGCTGGACCGGGACAGGGGGCGAGGAGACCCAGTACTTC	CASSWTGTGGEETQYF
TRBD1	TRBV29-1	few	TRBJ1-2	TGCAGCGACGGACAGGGGGATGGCTACACCTTC	CSDGQGDGYTF
.	TRBV9	.	TRBJ1-1	TGTGCCAGCAGCAAACGGCCGGGCGGGCTGAACACTGAAGCTTTCTTT	CASSKRPGGLNTEAFF
.	TRBV11-3	.	TRBJ2-5	TGTGCCCCGACTCGGCGGGACCAAGAGACCCAGTACTTC	CAPTRRDQETQYF
TRBD1	TRBV9	once	TRBJ2-5	TGTGCCAGCAGCCGGGACAGGGACACGGAGACCCAGTACTTC	CASSRDRDTETQYF